Presented here are 23 T cell receptor beta chains from one specimen sequenced in a study of blood T cells in healthy people across ages. A sample-barcoded 5' primer and a J-beta primer mix were used in a second PCR of about 7 to 12 cycles. TCRdb itself ran the 5' RACE reads through MiXCR, one entry per CDR3 protein. The repertoire holds around 750,000 distinct CDR3 sequences, with around half as singletons. Sequenced material: blood. These receptor sequences come from a man aged 80 or over in good health.

V and J are TRBV5-8 and TRBJ2-5; 10 nucleotides line up with TRBD2. Germline-derived CDR1 and CDR2 are SGHTS and YDEGEE. The CDR3 is 15 residues long. V lost 2 bases, J lost 6 bases, and 7 bases stayed unmatched. The CDR3 here is CASSLRPSGSKTQYF. In DNA, the CDR3 is TGTGCCAGCAGCTTAAGGCCTAGCGGGAGTAAGACCCAGTACTTC.

This clonotype has more than one count but fewer than ten. The chain joins TRBV6-2 or TRBV6-3 to TRBJ2-3; 11 nucleotides line up with TRBD2. The CDR3 is 16 residues long. Germline V lookup: CDR1 MNHEY, CDR2 SVGEGT. The J segment lost 4 bases and the V segment lost 2 bases, leaving 5 bases of the junction unmatched. The CDR3 nucleotides read TGTGCCAGCAGTTACGGGCTAGCGGGAGGTCCAGATACGCAGTATTTT. Translating it yields CASSYGLAGGPDTQYF.

This rearrangement joins TRBV20-1 to TRBJ2-7, with TRBD1 identical over 9 bases. J gave up 4 bases and V 6 bases, and 7 bases lay outside the gene matches. This CDR3 contains 13 residues. Germline V gives CDR1 DFQATT, CDR2 SNEGSKA (reference sequence). For the CDR3, the DNA is TGCAGTGCCCCGGGGGACAGGGATTACGAGCAGTACTTC. Translation: CSAPGDRDYEQYF.

The chain employs TRBV20-1 and TRBJ1-6, with D perhaps TRBD1 (6 bases). There are 14 residues in the CDR3. V shed 6 bases and J shed 7 bases, with 16 bases lying between them. The germline CDR1 and CDR2 sequences are DFQATT and SNEGSKA (reference sequence). CDR3 residues: CSARPGARNSPLHF. The CDR3 coding sequence is TGCAGTGCCCGTCCGGGGGCTCGGAATTCACCCCTCCACTTT.

The CDR3 reads CASTGQLTNYGYTF. DNA of the CDR3: TGTGCCAGCACAGGACAGCTAACTAACTATGGCTACACCTTC. The gene calls are TRBV6-1 and TRBJ1-2; D may be TRBD1 (6 bases). Trimming left V 7 bases short and J 0 bases short, with 12 bases between. From germline, CDR1 is MNHNS and CDR2 SASEGT. The length of the CDR3 is 14 residues.

The J gene is TRBJ2-1, the V gene TRBV20-1; TRBD1 matches at 7 bases. The CDR3 length is 13 residues. The V segment lost 3 bases and the J segment 7 bases; nucleotides outside the gene matches: 6. Germline CDR1 is DFQATT and CDR2 is SNEGSKA (reference sequence). The CDR3 here is CSARTGKRNEQFF. The DNA of the CDR3 is TGCAGTGCTAGGACAGGGAAGAGGAATGAGCAGTTCTTC.

This clonotype came up a few times. The chain carries TRBV5-1 and TRBJ2-1; 7 bases match TRBD1. There are 15 residues in the CDR3. V shed 0 bases, J shed 6 bases, and the junction held 6 bases outside the gene matches. Looked up from germline, CDR1 is SGHRS and CDR2 is YFSETQ. In nucleotides, the CDR3 is TGCGCCAGCAGCTTGGGGGCAGGGGGTATCAATGAGCAGTTCTTC. It encodes CASSLGAGGINEQFF.

This rearrangement joins TRBV7-2 to TRBJ2-1, with D tentatively TRBD2 (6 bases). Gene TRBJ2-7 matches the end of the DNA better, so the J call may be wrong. This CDR3 region has 15 residues. The germline V gene encodes CDR1 SGHTA and CDR2 FQGNSA. CDR3 in amino acids: CASSYAIGSPDEQYF. The CDR3 DNA follows: TGTGCCAGCAGCTATGCGATCGGGAGTCCCGACGAGCAGTACTTC.

V usage is TRBV6-2 or TRBV6-3 and J usage is TRBJ2-5; 9 positions match TRBD2. The CDR3 length is 15 residues. V was pared by 4 bases and J by 5 bases, with 8 bases of the junction left unmatched. Germline CDR1 reads MNHEY; CDR2 reads SVGEGT. The CDR3 region has the DNA TGTGCCAGCAGTTTAGCGGGAGCCCTCCAGGAGACCCAGTACTTC. This encodes CASSLAGALQETQYF.

The chain links TRBV5-5 to TRBJ2-5; 10 nucleotides align to TRBD2. V lost 6 bases, J lost 5 bases, and 19 bases stayed unmatched. Per germline, CDR1 SGHKS and CDR2 YYEKEE (reference sequence). The CDR3 is made up of 18 amino acids. This CDR3 is CASTLFKASGGEKETQYF. The CDR3 region has the DNA TGTGCCAGCACTCTTTTTAAGGCTAGCGGGGGAGAAAAGGAGACCCAGTACTTC. Combining the CDR3 with reference TRBV5-5 and TRBJ2-5 gives the whole variable domain DAGVTQSPTHLIKTRGQQVTLRCSPISGHKSVSWYQQVLGQGPQFIFQYYEKEERGRGNFPDRFSARQFPNYSSELNVNALLLGDSALYLCASTLFKASGGEKETQYFGPGTRLLVL.

V and J are TRBV12-3 or TRBV12-4 and TRBJ1-1; D uncertain. Trimming took 7 bases from V and 0 from J, leaving 12 bases between them. The CDR3 runs to 14 residues. CDR3 bases: TGTGCCAGCAACCATCGACGGTTGAACACTGAAGCTTTCTTT. Its protein product is CASNHRRLNTEAFF.

The sample holds a few counts of this clonotype. The chain carries TRBV21-1 and TRBJ2-7; the D segment call TRBD1 is taken from the table without a DNA check. TRBV21-1 is annotated as a pseudogene. The CDR3 is 15 amino acids. CDR3 nucleotides: TGTGCCAGCAGCAAGGGACAGGAAAGTATCCACGAGCAGTACTTC. Translating it yields CASSKGQESIHEQYF.

Regarding this clonotype: An end of the junction differs from the germline gene, which may be a read error. This CDR3 is CTISVTSTAYNEQFF. CDR3 in DNA: TGTACCATCAGTGTTACAAGTACCGCCTACAATGAGCAGTTCTTC. The genes are TRBV10-3 and TRBJ2-1, with unresolved D. CDR1 is ENHRY and CDR2 is SYGVKD in the germline V gene. The CDR3 sequence is 15 residues long.

This clonotype was counted once. The chain uses TRBV5-1 and TRBJ1-3; no clear D gene. Trimming took off 0 bases at V and 0 bases at J, with 7 bases between the two ends. CDR3 length: 15 residues. Germline assignment: CDR1 SGHRS and CDR2 YFSETQ. The CDR3 loop is CASSLGPVSGNTIYF. CDR3 sequence (DNA): TGCGCCAGCAGCTTGGGACCGGTCTCTGGAAACACCATATATTTT.

J is TRBJ1-6 and V is TRBV5-1; D gene unclear. V was shortened by 2 bases and J by 0 bases, with 12 bases between the two germline ends. The CDR3 loop spans 17 amino acids. Germline assignment: CDR1 SGHRS and CDR2 YFSETQ. Written as DNA, the CDR3 is TGCGCCAGCAGCTTCTCACCAGATAGCTCCTATAATTCACCCCTCCACTTT. This gives the protein CASSFSPDSSYNSPLHF.

The sample holds a few counts of this clonotype. V usage is TRBV29-1 and J usage is TRBJ1-2; D might be TRBD1 (5 bases). The V gene's germline CDR1 is SQVTM and CDR2 ANQGSEA. V lost 5 bases, J lost 3 bases, and 13 bases lay in between. The CDR3 contains 13 residues. Here the CDR3 DNA reads TGCAGCGTTATAAGGGGTGAGGACTATGGCTACACCTTC. Its translation: CSVIRGEDYGYTF.

V and J are TRBV20-1 and TRBJ1-2, with 7 bases fitting TRBD1. The CDR3 extends over 15 amino acids. The V gene's germline CDR1 is DFQATT and CDR2 SNEGSKA (reference sequence). J gave up 2 bases and V 5 bases, and 11 bases lay outside the gene matches. This CDR3 is CSAPTGGDSNYGYTF. The CDR3 DNA is TGCAGTGCTCCCACGGGGGGGGACAGCAACTATGGCTACACCTTC.

This clonotype was counted a few times. V usage is TRBV5-1 and J usage is TRBJ2-1; possibly TRBD1 or TRBD2 for D (6 bases each). CDR3 length: 12 residues. The germline V gene encodes CDR1 SGHRS and CDR2 YFSETQ. V was cut by 3 bases and J by 10 bases, with 11 bases left in between. CDR3 nucleotides: TGCGCCAGCAGCTCACAGGGAGGCGAGCAGTTCTTC. Its protein is CASSSQGGEQFF.

Points on this clonotype: Its ends do not fully match the called genes, so a read error is possible. The chain combines TRBV6-1 with TRBJ2-5, with a tentative D call TRBD1 (6 bases). Germline loops: CDR1 MNHNS, CDR2 SASEGT. The CDR3 has 15 residues. CDR3 region: CASSEPTGYMETRYF. In DNA form, the CDR3 reads TGTGCCAGCAGTGAACCCACAGGGTATATGGAGACCCGGTACTTC.

A note on this clonotype: At one of its ends the junction is not consistent with the germline gene, which may arise from a read error. This sequence joins TRBV18 and TRBJ2-3, with D perhaps matching TRBD2 (5 bases). In germline, CDR1 is KGHSH, CDR2 LQKENI. The CDR3 is 14 amino acids. The CDR3 here is CACSPGSWTDTQYF. CDR3 DNA sequence: TGTGCCTGCTCACCGGGATCCTGGACAGATACGCAGTATTTT.

This clonotype appeared a single time. The V call is TRBV4-1, the J call TRBJ1-2; TRBD1 matches at 7 bases. Germline V gene sequence: CDR1 MGHRA, CDR2 YSYEKL. The junction had 9 bases not matched to a gene; V was cut back by 4 bases and J by 7 bases. This CDR3 has 14 amino acids. This chain's CDR3 is CASSPFAGGCGYTF. The CDR3, as DNA: TGCGCCAGCAGCCCTTTTGCAGGGGGATGTGGCTACACCTTC.

The chain employs TRBV5-1 and TRBJ2-1; 9 bases line up with TRBD2. The CDR3 length is 12 residues. Unmatched junction bases numbered 2, after V lost 4 bases and J lost 9 bases. Germline values: CDR1 SGHRS, CDR2 YFSETQ. CDR3 DNA: TGCGCCAGCAGCGCTAGCGGGGCTGAGCAGTTCTTC. Its translation: CASSASGAEQFF.

A remark on this clonotype: One end of the junction is discordant with germline, which a read error may explain. This rearrangement joins TRBV29-1 to TRBJ2-1; 13 bases align to TRBD2. CDR1 SQVTM and CDR2 ANQGSEA come from the germline V gene. The CDR3 totals 15 residues. The CDR3 DNA follows: TGCAGCGCCCGGACTAGCGGGAGCGTCCACAATGGGCAGTTCTTC. It is translated as CSARTSGSVHNGQFF.